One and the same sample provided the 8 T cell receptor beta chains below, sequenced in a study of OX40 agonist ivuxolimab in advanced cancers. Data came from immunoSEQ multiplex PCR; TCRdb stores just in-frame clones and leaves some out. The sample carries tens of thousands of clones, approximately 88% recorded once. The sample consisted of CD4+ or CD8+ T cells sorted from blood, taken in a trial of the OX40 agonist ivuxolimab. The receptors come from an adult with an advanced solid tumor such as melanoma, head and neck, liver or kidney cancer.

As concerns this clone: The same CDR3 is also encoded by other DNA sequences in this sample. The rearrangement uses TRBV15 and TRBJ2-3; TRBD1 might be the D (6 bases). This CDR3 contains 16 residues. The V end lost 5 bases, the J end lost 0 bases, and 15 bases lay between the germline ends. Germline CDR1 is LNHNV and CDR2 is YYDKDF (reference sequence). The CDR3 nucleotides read TGTGCCACCAGCGTTCGGATAAGGGGGAGCACAGATACGCAGTATTTT. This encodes CATSVRIRGSTDTQYF.

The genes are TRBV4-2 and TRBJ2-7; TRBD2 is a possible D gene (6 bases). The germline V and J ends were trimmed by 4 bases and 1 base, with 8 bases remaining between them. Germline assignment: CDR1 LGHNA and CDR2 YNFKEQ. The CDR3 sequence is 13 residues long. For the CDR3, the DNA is TGTGCCAGCAGCCCGGGACTTTCCTACGAGCAGTACTTC. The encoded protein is CASSPGLSYEQYF.

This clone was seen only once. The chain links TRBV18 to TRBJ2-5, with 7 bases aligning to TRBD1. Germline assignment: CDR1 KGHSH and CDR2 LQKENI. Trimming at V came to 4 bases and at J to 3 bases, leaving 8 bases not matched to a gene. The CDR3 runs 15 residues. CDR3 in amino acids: CASSLTGHREETQYF. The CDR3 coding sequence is TGTGCCAGCTCACTGACAGGGCATCGAGAAGAGACCCAGTACTTC.

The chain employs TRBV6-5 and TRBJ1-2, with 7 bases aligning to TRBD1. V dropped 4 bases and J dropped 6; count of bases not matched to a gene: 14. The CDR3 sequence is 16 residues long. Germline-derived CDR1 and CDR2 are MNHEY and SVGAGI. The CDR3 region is CASSFLDRDPRNGYTF. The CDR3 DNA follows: TGTGCCAGCAGTTTCCTAGACAGGGATCCTCGGAATGGCTACACCTTC.

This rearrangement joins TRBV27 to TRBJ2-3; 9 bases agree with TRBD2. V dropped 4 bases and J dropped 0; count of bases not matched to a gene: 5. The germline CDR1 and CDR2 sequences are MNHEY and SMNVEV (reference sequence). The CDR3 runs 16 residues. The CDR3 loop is CASSSRLAASTDTQYF. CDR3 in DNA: TGTGCCAGCAGTTCTCGACTAGCGGCAAGCACAGATACGCAGTATTTT.

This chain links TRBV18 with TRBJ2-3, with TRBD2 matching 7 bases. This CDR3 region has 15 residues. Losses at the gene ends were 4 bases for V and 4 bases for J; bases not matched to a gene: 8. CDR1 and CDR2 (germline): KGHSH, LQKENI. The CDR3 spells CASSLIREGADTQYF. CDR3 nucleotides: TGTGCCAGCTCACTCATCAGGGAGGGCGCAGATACGCAGTATTTT.

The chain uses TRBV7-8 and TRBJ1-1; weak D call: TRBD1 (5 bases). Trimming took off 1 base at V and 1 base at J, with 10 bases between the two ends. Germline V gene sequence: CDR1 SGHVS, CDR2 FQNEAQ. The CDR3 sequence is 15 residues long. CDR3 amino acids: CASSLVAGPNTEAFF. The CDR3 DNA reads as TGTGCCAGCAGCTTAGTGGCAGGGCCGAACACTGAAGCTTTCTTT.

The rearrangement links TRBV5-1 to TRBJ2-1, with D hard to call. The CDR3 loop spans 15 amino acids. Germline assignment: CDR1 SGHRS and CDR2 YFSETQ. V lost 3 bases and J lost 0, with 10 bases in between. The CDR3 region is CASSSRSISYNEQFF. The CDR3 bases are TGCGCCAGCAGCTCTAGATCCATCTCCTACAATGAGCAGTTCTTC.